This TCR beta chain was recorded in a study of technical replicates of blood from a handful of donors. The data were produced by immunoSEQ multiplex PCR, yet TCRdb's version contains in-frame clones alone and is incomplete. Among 80,000 to 100,000 clones, roughly 96% were seen once, and the ten largest hold about 0.19%. Sequences were obtained from T cells isolated from PBMCs. The sequence was obtained from a human donor in good health.

In DNA form, the CDR3 reads TGTGCCAGTAGTAAGACAGGGGGCTTAGGGGAGACCCAGTACTTC. Translating it yields CASSKTGGLGETQYF. This chain links TRBV19 with TRBJ2-5, with 10 bases that match TRBD1. The V gene end was trimmed by 4 bases and the J gene end by 5 bases; junction bases not matched to a gene: 7. The length of the CDR3 is 15 residues. Per the germline V gene, CDR1 is LNHDA and CDR2 is SQIVND (reference sequence).